The 6 T cell receptor beta chains below all came from one sample that was sequenced in a study of cytomegalovirus exposure and HLA in healthy donors. Assay used: immunoSEQ multiplex PCR; TCRdb lists only in-frame clones, some missing. The sample lists a few hundred thousand clones, 80% to 90% occurring once. Sequencing was carried out using PBMCs. These receptors all come from a woman under 30 in good health and CMV-seronegative.

The chain uses TRBV5-6 and TRBJ2-7; unclear D gene. Trimming stripped 4 bases from V and 0 bases from J, with 11 bases between. This CDR3 is 14 amino acids long. Per the germline V gene, CDR1 is SGHDT and CDR2 is YYEEEE. CDR3 nucleotides: TGTGCCAGCAGCACGATGAGGAACTCCTACGAGCAGTACTTC. This encodes CASSTMRNSYEQYF.

V usage is TRBV28 and J usage is TRBJ1-3; D uncertain. The germline gives CDR1 MDHEN, CDR2 SYDVKM. This CDR3 comprises 16 residues. The V gene lost 5 bases and the J gene lost 2 bases, with 16 bases spanning the gap. The CDR3 sequence: CASSLQAGTAGNTIYF. CDR3 nucleotide sequence: TGTGCCAGCAGTCTTCAGGCCGGCACTGCTGGAAACACCATATATTTT.

This chain links TRBV2 with TRBJ2-3; weak D call: TRBD2 (6 bases). Germline V gene sequence: CDR1 SNHLY, CDR2 FYNNEI. This CDR3 region has 13 residues. V lost 7 bases to trimming and J lost 4 bases, with 12 bases between them. CDR3 region: CASTAGSSDTQYF. The CDR3 nucleotides are TGTGCCAGCACCGCGGGGAGTTCAGATACGCAGTATTTT. The full variable domain, with the rest looked up from reference TRBV2 and TRBJ2-3, is EPEVTQTPSHQVTQMGQEVILRCVPISNHLYFYWYRQILGQKVEFLVSFYNNEISEKSEIFDDQFSVERPDGSNFTLKIRSTKLEDSAMYFCASTAGSSDTQYFGPGTRLTVL.

The chain carries TRBV7-2 and TRBJ2-5; tentatively, D is TRBD2 (6 bases). Germline CDR1 is SGHTA and CDR2 is FQGNSA. This CDR3 region has 17 residues. Between the trimmed V and J ends, which lost 1 base and 3 bases, there was a span of 18 bases. CDR3 sequence reads: CASSLEWAGGFEETQYF. CDR3 DNA: TGTGCCAGCAGCTTAGAGTGGGCTGGAGGGTTCGAAGAGACCCAGTACTTC.

Here the CDR3 DNA reads TGTGCCAGCTGGCCGACAGTGAACACCGGGGAGCTGTTTTTT. This gives the protein CASWPTVNTGELFF. This sequence joins TRBV27 and TRBJ2-2; D perhaps matches TRBD1 (5 bases). Germline values: CDR1 MNHEY, CDR2 SMNVEV (reference sequence). The CDR3 runs 14 residues. Trimming cost V 8 bases and J 1 base, with 11 bases left between them.

The chain is built from TRBV7-9 and TRBJ2-5, with D possibly being TRBD2 (5 bases). The CDR3 has 14 residues. Per the germline V gene, CDR1 is SEHNR and CDR2 is FQNEAQ (reference sequence). Trimming stripped 3 bases from V and 4 bases from J, with 12 bases between. The CDR3 spells CASSFLDWSETQYF. The CDR3 coding sequence is TGTGCCAGCAGCTTCTTGGACTGGTCAGAGACCCAGTACTTC.